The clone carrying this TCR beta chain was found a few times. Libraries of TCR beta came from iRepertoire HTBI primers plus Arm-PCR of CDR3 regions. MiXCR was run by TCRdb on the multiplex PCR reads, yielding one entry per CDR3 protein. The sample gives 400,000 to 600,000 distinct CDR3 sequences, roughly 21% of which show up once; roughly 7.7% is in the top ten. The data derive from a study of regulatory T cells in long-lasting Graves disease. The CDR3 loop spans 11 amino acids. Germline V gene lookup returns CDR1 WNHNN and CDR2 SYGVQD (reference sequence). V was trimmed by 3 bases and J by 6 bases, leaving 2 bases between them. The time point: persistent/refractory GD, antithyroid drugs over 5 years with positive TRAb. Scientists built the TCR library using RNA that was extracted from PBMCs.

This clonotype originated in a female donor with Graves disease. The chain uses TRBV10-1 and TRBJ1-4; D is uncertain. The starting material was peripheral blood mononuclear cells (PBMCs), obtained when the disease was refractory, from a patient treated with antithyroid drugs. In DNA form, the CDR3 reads TGCGCCAGCAGTGATGATGAAAAACTGTTTTTT. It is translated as CASSDDEKLFF.